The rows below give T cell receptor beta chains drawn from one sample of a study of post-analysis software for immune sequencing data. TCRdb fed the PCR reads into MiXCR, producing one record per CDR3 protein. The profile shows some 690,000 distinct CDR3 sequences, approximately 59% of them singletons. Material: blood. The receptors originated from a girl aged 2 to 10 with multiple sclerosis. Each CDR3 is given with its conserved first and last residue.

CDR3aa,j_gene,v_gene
CASSLSHTVYGYTF,TRBJ1-2,TRBV11-2
CASSPDRGSTDTQYF,TRBJ2-3,TRBV12-3/TRBV12-4
CASSLTGGRGQFF,TRBJ2-1,TRBV7-9
CASSFRLAAMGETQYF,TRBJ2-5,TRBV12-3/TRBV12-4
CSVGQGLRETQYF,TRBJ2-5,TRBV29-1
CASSWTRSDEQYF,TRBJ2-7,TRBV7-7
CASSVWRGGYNEQFF,TRBJ2-1,TRBV9
CASSPLLGQVNEQFF,TRBJ2-1,TRBV7-2
CASKRLADNYNEQFF,TRBJ2-1,TRBV6-5
CASSLGLGGGAETQYF,TRBJ2-5,TRBV7-2
CASSPPGQEISPLHF,TRBJ1-6,TRBV28
CASSFGQGAETQYF,TRBJ2-5,TRBV6-6
CASSLTPGGDSNQPQHF,TRBJ1-5,TRBV12-3/TRBV12-4
CASSRLSNTEAFF,TRBJ1-1,TRBV2
CASSILRQGAQETQYF,TRBJ2-5,TRBV13
CASRPGGLYEQFF,TRBJ2-1,TRBV6-5
CSARDQDPSKDAFF,TRBJ1-1,TRBV20-1
CASSLDGGQVGGGYTF,TRBJ1-2,TRBV5-1
CASAGQIATIQYF,TRBJ2-4,TRBV12-3/TRBV12-4
CASSRDYSSYNEQFF,TRBJ2-1,TRBV5-1
CASSLVARQNEQFF,TRBJ2-1,TRBV7-9
CASRKTGASYGYTF,TRBJ1-2,TRBV28
CASSTLWTGGDTGELFF,TRBJ2-2,TRBV6-1
CASSFGTGANVLTF,TRBJ2-6,TRBV7-9
CASSWTGSILNIQYF,TRBJ2-4,TRBV5-8
CASVGKGRTVWMYEQYF,NA,TRBV27
CASRPLQGEETQYF,TRBJ2-5,TRBV3-1
CSVRTGGSGEQFF,TRBJ2-1,TRBV29-1
CASSDRQGTSRTEAFF,TRBJ1-1,TRBV6-4
CATSRDTVQPQHF,TRBJ1-5,TRBV15
CASGLGLAGGPDEQFF,TRBJ2-1,TRBV12-5
CASSLGRGPSYGYTF,TRBJ1-2,TRBV7-2
CASSSVAGGPHEQYF,TRBJ2-7,TRBV5-1
CASSSRDRRAYEQYF,TRBJ2-7,TRBV11-2
CSARMTSGNTDTQYF,TRBJ2-3,TRBV20-1
CASRVGQGGDPLYYGYTF,TRBJ1-2,TRBV9
CASIRRDGDNYGYTF,TRBJ1-2,TRBV2
CSARDLSKQGFVEQFF,TRBJ2-1,TRBV20-1
CASSLYPGQETQYF,TRBJ2-5,TRBV27
CASNPLAGAYEQYF,NA,TRBV5-1
CSVAGLAGSDTQYF,TRBJ2-3,TRBV29-1
CASSPPGLAGEEQYF,TRBJ2-7,TRBV7-6
CASKNTGGNYNEQFF,TRBJ2-1,TRBV12-3/TRBV12-4
CSVERKGDGYTF,TRBJ1-2,TRBV29-1
CSARARVGAEDTYGYTF,TRBJ1-2,TRBV20-1
CASNQEGTSGRGLEQFF,TRBJ2-1,TRBV4-1
CASSPGNGQFF,NA,TRBV6-5
CGGAGETQYF,NA,TRBV29-1
CSAKSDYGYTF,TRBJ1-2,TRBV20-1
CASRLTTGGDEAFF,TRBJ1-1,TRBV27